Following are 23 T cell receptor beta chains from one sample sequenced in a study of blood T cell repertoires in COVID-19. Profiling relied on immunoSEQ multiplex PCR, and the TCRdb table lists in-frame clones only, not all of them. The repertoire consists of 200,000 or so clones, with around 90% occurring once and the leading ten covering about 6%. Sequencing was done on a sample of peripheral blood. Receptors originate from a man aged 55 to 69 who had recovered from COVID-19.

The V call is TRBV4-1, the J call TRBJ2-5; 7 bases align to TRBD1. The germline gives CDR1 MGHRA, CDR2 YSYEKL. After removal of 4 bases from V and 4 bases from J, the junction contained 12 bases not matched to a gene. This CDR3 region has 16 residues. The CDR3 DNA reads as TGCGCCAGCAGCCGGGAAAAAACAGGGGTCTCAGAGACCCAGTACTTC. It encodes CASSREKTGVSETQYF.

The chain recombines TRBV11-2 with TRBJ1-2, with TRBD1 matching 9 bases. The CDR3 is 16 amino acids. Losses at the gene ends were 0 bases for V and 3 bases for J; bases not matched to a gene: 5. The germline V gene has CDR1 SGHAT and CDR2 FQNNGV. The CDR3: CASSLDRDRDYYGYTF. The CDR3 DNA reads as TGTGCCAGCAGCTTAGACCGGGACAGGGACTACTATGGCTACACCTTC.

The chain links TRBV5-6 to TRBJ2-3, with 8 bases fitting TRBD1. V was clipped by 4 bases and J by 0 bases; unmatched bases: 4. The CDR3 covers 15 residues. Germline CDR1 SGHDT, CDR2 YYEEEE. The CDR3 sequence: CASSPTGVSTDTQYF. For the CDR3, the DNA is TGTGCCAGCAGCCCGACAGGGGTCAGCACAGATACGCAGTATTTT.

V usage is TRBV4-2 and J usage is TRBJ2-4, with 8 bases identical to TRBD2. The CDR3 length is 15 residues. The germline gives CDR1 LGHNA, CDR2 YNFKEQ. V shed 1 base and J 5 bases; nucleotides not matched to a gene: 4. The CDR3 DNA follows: TGTGCCAGCAGCCAAGGTCGGGAGGGAGAAAACATTCAGTACTTC. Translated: CASSQGREGENIQYF.

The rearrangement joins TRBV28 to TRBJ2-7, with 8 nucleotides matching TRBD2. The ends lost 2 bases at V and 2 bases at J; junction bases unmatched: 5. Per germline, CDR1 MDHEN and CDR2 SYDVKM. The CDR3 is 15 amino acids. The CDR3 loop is CASSLPGLGAYEQYF. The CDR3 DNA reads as TGTGCCAGCAGTTTACCGGGACTAGGAGCCTACGAGCAGTACTTC.

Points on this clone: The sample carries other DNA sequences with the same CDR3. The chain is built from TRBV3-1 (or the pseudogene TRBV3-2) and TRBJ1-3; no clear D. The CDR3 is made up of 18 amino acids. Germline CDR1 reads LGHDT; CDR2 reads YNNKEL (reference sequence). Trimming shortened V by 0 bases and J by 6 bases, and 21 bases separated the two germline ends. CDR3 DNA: TGTGCCAGCAGCCAAGAGGCCGTCAGGAGGACTTTATTAAACACCATATATTTT. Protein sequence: CASSQEAVRRTLLNTIYF.

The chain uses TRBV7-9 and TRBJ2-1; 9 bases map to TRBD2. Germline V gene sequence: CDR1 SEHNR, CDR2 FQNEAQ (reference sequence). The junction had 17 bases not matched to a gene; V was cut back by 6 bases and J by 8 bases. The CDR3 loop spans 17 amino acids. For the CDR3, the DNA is TGTGCCAGCAGTAGCGAGAGAGCGGGAGGTAGTAGGTATGAGCAGTTCTTC. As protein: CASSSERAGGSRYEQFF.

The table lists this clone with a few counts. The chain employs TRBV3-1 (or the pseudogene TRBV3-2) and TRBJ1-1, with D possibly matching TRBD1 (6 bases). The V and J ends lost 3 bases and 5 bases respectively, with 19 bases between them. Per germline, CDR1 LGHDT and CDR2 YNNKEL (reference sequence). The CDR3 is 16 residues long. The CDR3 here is CASSQDWGGYKTEAFF. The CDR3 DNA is TGTGCCAGCAGCCAGGATTGGGGGGGCTATAAAACTGAAGCTTTCTTT.

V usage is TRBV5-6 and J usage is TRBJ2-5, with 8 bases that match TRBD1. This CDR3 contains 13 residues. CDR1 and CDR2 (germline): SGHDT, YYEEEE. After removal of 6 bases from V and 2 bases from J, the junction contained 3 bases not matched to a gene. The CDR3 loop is CASTRTGQETQYF. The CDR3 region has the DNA TGTGCCAGCACCCGGACAGGGCAAGAGACCCAGTACTTC.

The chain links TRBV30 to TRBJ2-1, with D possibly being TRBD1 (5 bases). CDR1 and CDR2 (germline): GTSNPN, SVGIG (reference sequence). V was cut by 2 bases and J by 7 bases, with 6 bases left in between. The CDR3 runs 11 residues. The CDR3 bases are TGTGCCTGGAGTCAGGGAAATGAGCAGTTCTTC. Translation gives CAWSQGNEQFF.

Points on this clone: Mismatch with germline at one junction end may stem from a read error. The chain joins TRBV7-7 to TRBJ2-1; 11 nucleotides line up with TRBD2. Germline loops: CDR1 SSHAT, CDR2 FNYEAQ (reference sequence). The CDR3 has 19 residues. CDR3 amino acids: CASSLLRWLAGGTYNEQFF. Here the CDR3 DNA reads TGTGCTAGCAGCTTACTAAGGTGGCTAGCGGGAGGTACCTACAATGAGCAGTTCTTC. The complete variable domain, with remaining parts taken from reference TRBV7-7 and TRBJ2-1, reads GAGVSQSPRYKVTKRGQDVTLRCDPISSHATLYWYQQALGQGPEFLTYFNYEAQPDKSGLPSDRFSAERPEGSISTLTIQRTEQRDSAMYRCASSLLRWLAGGTYNEQFFGPGTRLTVL.

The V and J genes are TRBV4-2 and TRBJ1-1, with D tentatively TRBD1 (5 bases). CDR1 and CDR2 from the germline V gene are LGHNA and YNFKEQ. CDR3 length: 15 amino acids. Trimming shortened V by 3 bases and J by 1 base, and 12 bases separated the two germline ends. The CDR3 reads CASSHDETANTEAFF. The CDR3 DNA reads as TGTGCCAGCAGCCATGACGAGACAGCGAACACTGAAGCTTTCTTT.

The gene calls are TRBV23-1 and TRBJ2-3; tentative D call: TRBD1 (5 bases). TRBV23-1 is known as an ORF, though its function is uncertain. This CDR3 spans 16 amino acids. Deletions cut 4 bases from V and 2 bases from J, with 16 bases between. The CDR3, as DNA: TGCGCCAGCAGTCCCTTGACAGAAAAACCCACAGATACGCAGTATTTT. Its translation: CASSPLTEKPTDTQYF.

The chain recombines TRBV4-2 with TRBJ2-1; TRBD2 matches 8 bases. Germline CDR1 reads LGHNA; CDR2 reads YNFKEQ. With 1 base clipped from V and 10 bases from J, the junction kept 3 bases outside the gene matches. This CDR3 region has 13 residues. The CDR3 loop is CASSQVTSGEQFF. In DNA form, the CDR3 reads TGTGCCAGCAGCCAAGTCACTAGCGGAGAGCAGTTCTTC.

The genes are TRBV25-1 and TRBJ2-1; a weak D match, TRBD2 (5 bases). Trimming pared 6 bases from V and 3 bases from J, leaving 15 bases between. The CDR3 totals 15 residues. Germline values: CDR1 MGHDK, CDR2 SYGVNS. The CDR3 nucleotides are TGTGCCAGCAGGGACGTGGGTGCGGGCTACAATGAGCAGTTCTTC. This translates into CASRDVGAGYNEQFF. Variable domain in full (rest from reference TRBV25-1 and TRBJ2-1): EADIYQTPRYLVIGTGKKITLECSQTMGHDKMYWYQQDPGMELHLIHYSYGVNSTEKGDLSSESTVSRIRTEHFPLTLESARPSHTSQYLCASRDVGAGYNEQFFGPGTRLTVL.

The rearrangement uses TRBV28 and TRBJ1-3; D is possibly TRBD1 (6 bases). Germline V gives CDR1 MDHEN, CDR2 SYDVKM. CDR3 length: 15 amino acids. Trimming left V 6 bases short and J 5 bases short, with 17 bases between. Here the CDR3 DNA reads TGTGCCAGCAGCACACCCTCGGGACAAAGAAACACCATATATTTT. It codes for CASSTPSGQRNTIYF.

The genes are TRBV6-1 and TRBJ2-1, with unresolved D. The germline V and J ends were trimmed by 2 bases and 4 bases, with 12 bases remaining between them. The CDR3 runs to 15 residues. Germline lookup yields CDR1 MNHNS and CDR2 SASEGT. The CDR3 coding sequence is TGTGCCAGCAGTGAACACACAGTAGGATACAATGAGCAGTTCTTC. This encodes CASSEHTVGYNEQFF.

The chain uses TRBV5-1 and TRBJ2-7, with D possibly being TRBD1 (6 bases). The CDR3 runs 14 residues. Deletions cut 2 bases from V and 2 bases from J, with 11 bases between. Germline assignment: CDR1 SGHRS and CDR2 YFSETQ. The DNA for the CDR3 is TGCGCCAGCAGCTTTTCAGGGGCCCCCTACGAGCAGTACTTC. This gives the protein CASSFSGAPYEQYF. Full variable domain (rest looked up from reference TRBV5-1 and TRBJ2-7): KAGVTQTPRYLIKTRGQQVTLSCSPISGHRSVSWYQQTPGQGLQFLFEYFSETQRNKGNFPGRFSGRQFSNSRSEMNVSTLELGDSALYLCASSFSGAPYEQYFGPGTRLTVT.

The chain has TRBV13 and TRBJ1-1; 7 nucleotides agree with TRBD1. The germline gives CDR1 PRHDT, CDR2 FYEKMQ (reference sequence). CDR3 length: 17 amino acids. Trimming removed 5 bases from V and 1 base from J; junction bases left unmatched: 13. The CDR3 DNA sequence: TGTGCCAGCAGCCTCCAGGCCTACAGGGGACCGAACACTGAAGCTTTCTTT. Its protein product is CASSLQAYRGPNTEAFF. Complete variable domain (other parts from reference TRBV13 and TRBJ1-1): AAGVIQSPRHLIKEKRETATLKCYPIPRHDTVYWYQQGPGQDPQFLISFYEKMQSDKGSIPDRFSAQQFSDYHSELNMSSLELGDSALYFCASSLQAYRGPNTEAFFGQGTRLTVV.

The CDR3 DNA is TGTGCCAGCAGCGGGGGTAGCGGTCTCGGGGAGCAGTTCTTC. Translating gives CASSGGSGLGEQFF. V gene TRBV4-2 combines with J gene TRBJ2-1, with a tentative D call TRBD2 (6 bases). Germline CDR1 reads LGHNA; CDR2 reads YNFKEQ. This CDR3 has 14 residues. V was pared by 5 bases and J by 10 bases, with 18 bases between.

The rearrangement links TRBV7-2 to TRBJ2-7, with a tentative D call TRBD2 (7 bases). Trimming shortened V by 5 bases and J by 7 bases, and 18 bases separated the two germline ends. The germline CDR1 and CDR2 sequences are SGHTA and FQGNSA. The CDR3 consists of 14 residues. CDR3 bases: TGTGCCAGCAGCGAAGAAGGGGGGGCCGGGGAGCAGTACTTC. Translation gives CASSEEGGAGEQYF.

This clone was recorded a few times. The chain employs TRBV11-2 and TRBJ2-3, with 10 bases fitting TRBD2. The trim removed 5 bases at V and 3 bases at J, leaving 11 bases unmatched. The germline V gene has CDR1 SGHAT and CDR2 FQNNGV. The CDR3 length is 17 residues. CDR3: CASSHRSSGGSTDTQYF. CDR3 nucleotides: TGTGCCAGCAGCCACCGGAGTAGCGGGGGGTCTACAGATACGCAGTATTTT. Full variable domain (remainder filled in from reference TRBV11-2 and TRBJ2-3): EAGVAQSPRYKIIEKRQSVAFWCNPISGHATLYWYQQILGQGPKLLIQFQNNGVVDDSQLPKDRFSAERLKGVDSTLKIQPAKLEDSAVYLCASSHRSSGGSTDTQYFGPGTRLTVL.

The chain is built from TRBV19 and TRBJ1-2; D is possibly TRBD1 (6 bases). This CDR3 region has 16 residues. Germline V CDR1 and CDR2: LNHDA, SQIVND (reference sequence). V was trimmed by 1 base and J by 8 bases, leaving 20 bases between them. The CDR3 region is CASSIGTDTLWDGYTF. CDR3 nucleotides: TGTGCCAGTAGTATAGGGACAGATACCTTATGGGACGGCTACACCTTC.